This T cell receptor beta chain was sequenced during a study of blood T cell repertoires in COVID-19. This clone has more than one count but fewer than ten. The identical CDR3 is also encoded by other nucleotide sequences in the sample. This table comes from immunoSEQ multiplex PCR, and its TCRdb copy is limited to in-frame clones, with some not included. The profile shows about 480,000 clones, 88% of them singletons. Germline V gene lookup returns CDR1 SGHAT and CDR2 FQNNGV. CDR3 length: 12 amino acids. V gave up 8 bases and J gave up 5 bases; unmatched junction bases: 4. Material: peripheral blood. The source of this sequence is a woman in her forties or fifties with COVID-19, enrolled during active disease. The chain joins TRBV11-2 to TRBJ2-5, with TRBD1 identical over 8 bases. The DNA for the CDR3 is TGTGCCAGCGGGACAGGAGGGGAGACCCAGTACTTC. The encoded protein is CASGTGGETQYF.